This TCR beta chain was observed in a study of T cells in localized non-small cell lung cancer. Study observations and caveats: A single tumor region was sequenced, leaving heterogeneity possible.

This clone has just a few counts. Antigen specificity is unknown. The repertoire was sequenced with immunoSEQ multiplex PCR; TCRdb's copy has only in-frame clones and lacks some. This sample carries under 95,000 clones, around 81% of them seen once, and the ten largest clones take 7.5% to 10%. This receptor was obtained from a female donor of 60 years or more with stage I lung adenocarcinoma. Sequenced here: peripheral blood, sampled before any cancer treatment.

DNA for the CDR3: TGTGCCAGCAGCCCCCGGACGGCGGTGGATGGCTACACCTTC. Protein product: CASSPRTAVDGYTF. This chain uses TRBV6-1 with TRBJ1-2; D unresolved. Deletions cut 6 bases from V and 6 bases from J, with 17 bases between. From germline, CDR1 is MNHNS and CDR2 SASEGT. The CDR3 totals 14 residues.